This T cell receptor (beta chain) was obtained from a study of CD8 T cells in ankylosing spondylitis. Study observations and caveats: Disease-linked clones were reportedly significantly enriched in matched ankylosing spondylitis synovial fluid. Seemingly distinctive of ankylosing spondylitis blood was a TCR beta motif formed by eight highly homologous variants.

This CDR3 is 13 amino acids long. Trimming removed 6 bases at V and 10 bases at J, with 21 bases between. Germline CDR1 is DFQATT and CDR2 is SNEGSKA (reference sequence). A single record per CDR3 protein comes from TCRdb applying MiXCR to the 5' RACE reads. The sample includes 200,000 to 250,000 distinct CDR3 sequences, around 10% of them seen just once. This clonotype has a count of ten or more. The antigen is undetermined. This receptor was obtained from a male donor with ankylosing spondylitis or in good health (not recorded which). Sequencing input: blood, either unsorted or a sorted T cell fraction (not recorded which). This rearrangement joins TRBV20-1 to TRBJ1-1, with D uncertain. CDR3 bases: TGCAGTGCCCCGGACCCAACAGCATGGGGAGCTTTCTTT. The encoded protein is CSAPDPTAWGAFF.